The 20 T cell receptor beta chains listed next were all sequenced from one sample in a study of metastatic and nonmetastatic thyroid tumors. TCRdb reassembled clones from the PCR reads with MiXCR. The repertoire holds 15,000 to 20,000 clones, with around 13% as singletons. Before thyroid surgery, none of the patients had received any treatment. Sequencing was carried out using tumor tissue. Receptor source: a female donor with papillary thyroid cancer or a benign thyroid nodule (not recorded which). Some clones in this sample may be carry-over from other donors' samples.

The chain uses TRBV30 and TRBJ1-3; D uncertain. The germline V gene encodes CDR1 GTSNPN and CDR2 SVGIG (reference sequence). This CDR3 comprises 12 residues. The ends were cut back, 0 bases at V and 4 bases at J, with 4 bases in the middle. Here the CDR3 reads CAWSVGGNTIYF. The DNA of the CDR3 is TGTGCCTGGAGTGTGGGAGGAAACACCATATATTTT.

To note about this clone: A much larger clone lies a single base off, so this may be a read error. V is TRBV5-6 and J is TRBJ2-1; D remains ambiguous. The germline V and J ends were trimmed by 2 bases and 11 bases, with 8 bases remaining between them. The CDR3 is 11 amino acids. The germline V gene encodes CDR1 SGHDT and CDR2 YYEEEE. CDR3 sequence (DNA): TGTGCCAGCAGCTTTGGGCACAAGCAGTTCTTC. It is translated as CASSFGHKQFF.

This clone was picked up a small number of times. The chain employs TRBV6-1 and TRBJ1-5; D not certain. This CDR3 is built from 13 residues. From germline, CDR1 is MNHNS and CDR2 SASEGT. The CDR3 sequence is CATARPDNQPQHF. For the CDR3, the DNA is TGTGCAACGGCGAGACCCGACAATCAGCCCCAGCATTTT.

The table lists this clone with many counts. The chain joins TRBV28 to TRBJ2-7; unclear D gene. Germline V lookup: CDR1 MDHEN, CDR2 SYDVKM. V was pared by 5 bases and J by 2 bases, with 13 bases between. The CDR3 runs 14 residues. The CDR3 sequence is CASSAPRAPYEQYF. The CDR3 nucleotides are TGTGCCAGCAGTGCCCCCCGGGCTCCCTACGAGCAGTACTTC.

This clone qualifies as medium-sized. The chain is built from TRBV3-1 and TRBJ2-7; tentative D call: TRBD1 (6 bases). Deletions cut 1 base from V and 3 bases from J, with 7 bases between. The CDR3 runs to 13 residues. Germline V gene sequence: CDR1 LGHDT, CDR2 YNNKEL (reference sequence). The CDR3 DNA is TGTGCCAGCAGCCAAGGCAGGGGCTACGAGCAGTACTTC. This translates into CASSQGRGYEQYF.

This clone is medium-sized in the sample. Other DNA sequences in this sample translate to the same CDR3. The J gene is TRBJ2-7, the V gene TRBV3-1; 8 bases are shared with TRBD2. The CDR3 extends over 13 amino acids. Germline V gene lookup returns CDR1 LGHDT and CDR2 YNNKEL (reference sequence). J lost 3 bases, V lost 4 bases, and 2 bases had no gene match. CDR3: CASSLGRGYEQYF. CDR3 in DNA: TGTGCCAGCAGCCTCGGGAGGGGCTACGAGCAGTACTTC.

There are many counts of this clone. The chain employs TRBV5-1 and TRBJ2-3, with D perhaps TRBD1 or TRBD2 (5 bases each). V was trimmed by 0 bases and J by 2 bases, leaving 16 bases between them. The CDR3 has 17 amino acids. Germline values: CDR1 SGHRS, CDR2 YFSETQ. CDR3 protein: CASSLAGARRFTDTQYF. The CDR3 DNA is TGCGCCAGCAGCTTGGCCGGGGCGCGGAGGTTCACAGATACGCAGTATTTT.

There are many counts of this clone. The genes are TRBV7-9 and TRBJ1-5; D uncertain. Germline V gene data show CDR1 as SEHNR and CDR2 as FQNEAQ (reference sequence). Trimming pared 4 bases from V and 7 bases from J, leaving 8 bases between. The CDR3 extends over 12 amino acids. The CDR3 loop is CASSSPGQPQHF. The CDR3 coding sequence is TGTGCCAGCAGCTCCCCCGGACAGCCCCAGCATTTT. The variable domain in full, completed from reference TRBV7-9 and TRBJ1-5, reads DTGVSQNPRHKITKRGQNVTFRCDPISEHNRLYWYRQTLGQGPEFLTYFQNEAQLEKSRLLSDRFSAERPKGSFSTLEIQRTEQGDSAMYLCASSSPGQPQHFGDGTRLSIL.

This clone was detected a few times. This chain joins TRBV5-1 and TRBJ2-7; D ambiguous. The CDR3 has 13 amino acids. Trimming took 4 bases from V and 3 from J, leaving 11 bases between them. Germline V gene sequence: CDR1 SGHRS, CDR2 YFSETQ. The CDR3 bases are TGCGCCAGCAGCCCCTTCCCACACTACGAGCAGTACTTC. It is translated as CASSPFPHYEQYF.

This clone has at least ten counts. Other DNA sequences in this specimen translate into the identical CDR3. V and J are TRBV4-3 and TRBJ2-3; 8 nucleotides agree with TRBD1. Germline CDR1 is LGHNA and CDR2 is YSLEER. V lost 4 bases to trimming and J lost 5 bases; unmatched junction nucleotides: 8. The CDR3 loop spans 15 amino acids. In DNA form, the CDR3 reads TGCGCCAGCAGCCCCGGACAGGGTTGGGGAGATACGCAGTATTTT. Protein product: CASSPGQGWGDTQYF.

This clone was observed at least ten times. The chain employs TRBV4-1 and TRBJ2-1, with D possibly being TRBD1 or TRBD2 (5 bases each). Deletions cut 0 bases from V and 10 bases from J, with 10 bases between. The CDR3 length is 13 residues. Germline assignment: CDR1 MGHRA and CDR2 YSYEKL. CDR3 loop: CASSQEPGREQFF. CDR3 nucleotides: TGCGCCAGCAGCCAAGAACCGGGGCGGGAGCAGTTCTTC.

This clone has ten or more counts. The chain is built from TRBV10-1 and TRBJ2-1; no reliable D call. Germline values: CDR1 WNHNN, CDR2 SYGVQD (reference sequence). Trimming removed 2 bases from V and 5 bases from J, with 10 bases in between. This CDR3 has 14 residues. The CDR3 bases are TGCGCCAGCAGTGAGGCCAACTACCACAATGAGCAGTTCTTC. It yields the protein CASSEANYHNEQFF.

CDR3 in amino acids: CASKEDDSSYEQYF. CDR3 DNA: TGTGCCAGCAAGGAAGATGACAGTTCCTACGAGCAGTACTTC. This chain links TRBV6-1 with TRBJ2-7; possible D gene TRBD1, 5 bases. This CDR3 has 14 residues. Germline CDR1 MNHNS, CDR2 SASEGT. V lost 7 bases and J lost 1, with 14 bases in between.

The table lists this clone with many counts. V usage is TRBV4-1 and J usage is TRBJ2-5; D might be TRBD1 (6 bases). The germline gives CDR1 MGHRA, CDR2 YSYEKL. V was trimmed by 4 bases and J by 5 bases, leaving 8 bases between them. CDR3 size: 12 residues. The CDR3 DNA reads TGCGCCAGCAGCCCCCAGGGGGAGACCCAGTACTTC. Translation: CASSPQGETQYF.

This clone came up many times. The chain is built from TRBV20-1 and TRBJ2-7, with 9 bases aligning to TRBD1. Per germline, CDR1 DFQATT and CDR2 SNEGSKA (reference sequence). This CDR3 contains 13 residues. Germline trimming cut 3 bases from V and 6 bases from J; bases unmatched to any gene: 6. CDR3 coding DNA: TGCAGTGCTAGGGAGGGGACAGGGTTCGAGCAGTACTTC. This gives the protein CSAREGTGFEQYF.

This clone is medium-sized within its sample. The CDR3 sequence is CASSLEGSSYNEQFF. DNA for the CDR3: TGCGCCAGCAGCTTGGAAGGGAGCTCCTACAATGAGCAGTTCTTC. The rearrangement joins TRBV5-1 to TRBJ2-1; D is possibly TRBD2 (5 bases). CDR1 is SGHRS and CDR2 is YFSETQ in the germline V gene. Trimming took off 0 bases at V and 0 bases at J, with 7 bases between the two ends. This CDR3 is 15 amino acids long. Complete variable domain (other parts from reference TRBV5-1 and TRBJ2-1): KAGVTQTPRYLIKTRGQQVTLSCSPISGHRSVSWYQQTPGQGLQFLFEYFSETQRNKGNFPGRFSGRQFSNSRSEMNVSTLELGDSALYLCASSLEGSSYNEQFFGPGTRLTVL.

By sample fraction, this clone is medium-sized. The DNA of the CDR3 is TGTGCCAGCAGTTTACAGGGGCGCTTCCGGGAGACCCAGTACTTC. It yields the protein CASSLQGRFRETQYF. The chain recombines TRBV28 with TRBJ2-5; D might be TRBD1 (6 bases). V lost 2 bases and J 5 bases, leaving 15 bases between the germline ends. The CDR3 contains 15 residues. CDR1 and CDR2 (germline): MDHEN, SYDVKM.

The V gene is TRBV6-9, the J gene TRBJ2-5; maybe TRBD2 (5 bases). The ends were cut back, 4 bases at V and 9 bases at J, with 18 bases in the middle. The CDR3 length is 14 residues. Looked up from germline, CDR1 is MNHGY and CDR2 is SVAAGI. The CDR3 sequence: CASSWTTEGRAQYF. CDR3 bases: TGTGCCAGCAGTTGGACCACCGAGGGAAGGGCCCAGTACTTC.

At least ten counts were recorded for this clone. The chain is built from TRBV30 and TRBJ2-3; D is uncertain. V was clipped by 2 bases and J by 0 bases, with 6 bases between them. Germline V gives CDR1 GTSNPN, CDR2 SVGIG (reference sequence). The CDR3 totals 13 residues. CDR3 sequence: CAWSWASTDTQYF. CDR3 in DNA: TGTGCCTGGAGTTGGGCTAGCACAGATACGCAGTATTTT. Supplemented by reference TRBV30 and TRBJ2-3, the full variable domain reads SQTIHQWPATLVQPVGSPLSLECTVEGTSNPNLYWYRQAAGRGLQLLFYSVGIGQISSEVPQNLSASRPQDRQFILSSKKLLLSDSGFYLCAWSWASTDTQYFGPGTRLTVL.

In this sample, this clone turned up many times. Because the CDR3's place on the DNA is in doubt, the DNA is left out and the CDR3 is given as listed by TCRdb. The gene calls are TRBV12-3 or TRBV12-4 and TRBJ1-3; the table calls TRBD1, which could not be checked here. The CDR3 adds up to 14 amino acids, both ends counted. This CDR3 reads CASSFFGAGNTIYF.